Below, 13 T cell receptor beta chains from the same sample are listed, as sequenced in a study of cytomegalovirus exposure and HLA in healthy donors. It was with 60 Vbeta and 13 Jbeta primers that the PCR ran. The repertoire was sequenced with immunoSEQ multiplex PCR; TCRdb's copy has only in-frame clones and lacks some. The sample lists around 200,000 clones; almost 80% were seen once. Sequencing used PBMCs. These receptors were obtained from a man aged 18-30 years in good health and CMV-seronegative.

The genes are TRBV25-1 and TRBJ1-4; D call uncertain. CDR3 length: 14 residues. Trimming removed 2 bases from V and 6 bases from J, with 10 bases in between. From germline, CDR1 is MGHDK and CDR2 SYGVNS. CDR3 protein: CASSEARSDEKLFF. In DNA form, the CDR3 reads TGTGCCAGCAGTGAAGCCCGGTCGGATGAAAAACTGTTTTTT.

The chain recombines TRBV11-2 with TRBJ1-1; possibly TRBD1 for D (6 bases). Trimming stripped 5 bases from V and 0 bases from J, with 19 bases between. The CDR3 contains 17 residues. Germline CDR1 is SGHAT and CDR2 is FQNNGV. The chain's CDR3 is CASSPAGFRGLNTEAFF. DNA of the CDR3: TGTGCCAGCAGCCCAGCCGGATTCAGGGGTCTGAACACTGAAGCTTTCTTT.

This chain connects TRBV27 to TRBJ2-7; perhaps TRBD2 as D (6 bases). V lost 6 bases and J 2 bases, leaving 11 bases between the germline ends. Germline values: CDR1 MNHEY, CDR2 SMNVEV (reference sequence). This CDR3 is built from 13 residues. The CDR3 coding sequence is TGTGCCAGCAGCCGGGACTCAACCTACGAGCAGTACTTC. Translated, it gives CASSRDSTYEQYF.

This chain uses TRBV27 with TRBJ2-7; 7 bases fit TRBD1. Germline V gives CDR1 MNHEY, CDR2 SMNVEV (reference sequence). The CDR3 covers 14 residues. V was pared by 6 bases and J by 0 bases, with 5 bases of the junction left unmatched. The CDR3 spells CASRGQETSYEQYF. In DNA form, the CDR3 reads TGTGCCAGCAGAGGACAGGAAACCTCCTACGAGCAGTACTTC.

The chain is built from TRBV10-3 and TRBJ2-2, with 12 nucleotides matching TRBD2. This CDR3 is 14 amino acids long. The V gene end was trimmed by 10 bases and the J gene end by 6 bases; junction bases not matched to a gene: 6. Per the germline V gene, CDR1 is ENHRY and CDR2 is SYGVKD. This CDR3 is CATETSGSPGELFF. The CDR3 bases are TGTGCCACCGAGACTAGCGGGAGCCCCGGGGAGCTGTTTTTT.

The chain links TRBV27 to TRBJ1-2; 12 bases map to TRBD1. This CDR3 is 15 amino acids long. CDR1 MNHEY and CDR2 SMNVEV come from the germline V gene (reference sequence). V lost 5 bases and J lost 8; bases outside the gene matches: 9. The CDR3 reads CASSHRDRGRLGYTF. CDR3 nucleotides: TGTGCCAGCAGTCACCGGGACAGGGGGCGTTTAGGCTACACCTTC.

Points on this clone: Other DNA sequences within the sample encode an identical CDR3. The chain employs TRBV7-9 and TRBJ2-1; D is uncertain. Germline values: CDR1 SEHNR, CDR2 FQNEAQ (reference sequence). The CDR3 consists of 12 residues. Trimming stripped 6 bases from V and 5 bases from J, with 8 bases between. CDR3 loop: CASSLRDNEQFF. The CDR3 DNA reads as TGTGCCAGCAGTCTCCGGGACAATGAGCAGTTCTTC.

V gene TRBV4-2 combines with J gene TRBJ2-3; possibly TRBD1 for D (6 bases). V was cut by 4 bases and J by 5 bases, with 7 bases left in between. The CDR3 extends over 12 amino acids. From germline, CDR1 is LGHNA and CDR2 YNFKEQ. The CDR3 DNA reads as TGTGCCAGCAGCCTCAGGGGAGATACGCAGTATTTT. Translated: CASSLRGDTQYF.

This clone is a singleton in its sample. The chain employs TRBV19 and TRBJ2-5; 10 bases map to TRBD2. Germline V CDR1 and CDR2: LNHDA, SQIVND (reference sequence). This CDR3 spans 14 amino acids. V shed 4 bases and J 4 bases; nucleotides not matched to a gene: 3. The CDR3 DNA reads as TGTGCCAGTAGTACCGGGACTAGCGTAGAGACCCAGTACTTC. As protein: CASSTGTSVETQYF.

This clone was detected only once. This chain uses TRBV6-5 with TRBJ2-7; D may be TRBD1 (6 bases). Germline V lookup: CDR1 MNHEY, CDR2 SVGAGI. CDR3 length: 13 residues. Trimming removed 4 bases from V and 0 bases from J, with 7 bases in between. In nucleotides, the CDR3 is TGTGCCAGCAGTTTGACAGGCTCCTACGAGCAGTACTTC. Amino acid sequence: CASSLTGSYEQYF.

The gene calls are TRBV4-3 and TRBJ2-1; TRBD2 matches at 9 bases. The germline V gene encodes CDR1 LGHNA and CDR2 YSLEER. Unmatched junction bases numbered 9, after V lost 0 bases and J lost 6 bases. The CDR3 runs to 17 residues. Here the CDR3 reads CASSQDLVSGGTNEQFF. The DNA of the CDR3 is TGCGCCAGCAGCCAAGATCTCGTAAGCGGGGGGACCAATGAGCAGTTCTTC.

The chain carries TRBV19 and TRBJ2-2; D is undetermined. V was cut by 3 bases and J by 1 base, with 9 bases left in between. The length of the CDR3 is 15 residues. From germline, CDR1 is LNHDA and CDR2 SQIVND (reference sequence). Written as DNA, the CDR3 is TGTGCCAGTAGTATTCGGCAGGAGAACACCGGGGAGCTGTTTTTT. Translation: CASSIRQENTGELFF.

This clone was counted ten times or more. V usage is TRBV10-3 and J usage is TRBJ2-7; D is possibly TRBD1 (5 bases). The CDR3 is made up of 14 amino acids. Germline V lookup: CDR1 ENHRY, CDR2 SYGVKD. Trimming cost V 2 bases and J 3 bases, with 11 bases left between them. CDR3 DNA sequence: TGTGCCATCAGTGAGGTAGGACACCACTACGAGCAGTACTTC. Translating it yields CAISEVGHHYEQYF.